These 15 T cell receptor beta chains came from one sample sequenced in a study of T cell changes during pregnancy in multiple sclerosis. The table came from immunoSEQ multiplex PCR; TCRdb's copy has only in-frame clones and leaves some out. The table records over 25,000 clones, 88% of them present only once. The material was CD8+ T cells from peripheral blood mononuclear cells, obtained in the second trimester of pregnancy. The receptors derive from a female donor with multiple sclerosis, enrolled in a pregnancy study.

V gene TRBV2 combines with J gene TRBJ1-1; possible D gene TRBD1, 6 bases. V was trimmed by 2 bases and J by 6 bases, leaving 10 bases between them. This CDR3 has 13 residues. The germline V gene encodes CDR1 SNHLY and CDR2 FYNNEI. This CDR3 reads CASSEQGSAEAFF. DNA for the CDR3: TGTGCCAGCAGTGAACAGGGGAGCGCTGAAGCTTTCTTT.

V is TRBV2 and J is TRBJ1-2; maybe TRBD1 (6 bases). V lost 1 base to trimming and J lost 4 bases, with 13 bases between them. CDR3 length: 15 residues. Germline V gene sequence: CDR1 SNHLY, CDR2 FYNNEI. The CDR3 DNA reads as TGTGCCAGCAGTGAAGGACTGGGGGGGCTCTATGGCTACACCTTC. It encodes CASSEGLGGLYGYTF.

The chain couples TRBV5-6 to TRBJ2-7; D is uncertain. This CDR3 spans 13 amino acids. Germline V gene data show CDR1 as SGHDT and CDR2 as YYEEEE. Trimming left V 4 bases short and J 0 bases short, with 8 bases between. DNA of the CDR3: TGTGCCAGCAGCCGTGACACCTCCTACGAGCAGTACTTC. Translated, it gives CASSRDTSYEQYF.

CDR3 coding DNA: TGTGCCAGCAGCGTAGTGGTCGGGGGGCCCCCTAGCACAGATACGCAGTATTTT. Translating it yields CASSVVVGGPPSTDTQYF. The V and J genes are TRBV9 and TRBJ2-3, with D possibly being TRBD2 (7 bases). V lost 0 bases, J lost 0 bases, and 17 bases lay in between. Germline V gene sequence: CDR1 SGDLS, CDR2 YYNGEE. This CDR3 is 18 amino acids long.

This chain links TRBV4-3 with TRBJ1-3; D is ambiguous. V lost 1 base, J lost 4 bases, and 11 bases lay in between. This CDR3 has 15 amino acids. Germline values: CDR1 LGHNA, CDR2 YSLEER. CDR3 protein: CASSQGLARGNTIYF. The DNA of the CDR3 is TGCGCCAGCAGCCAAGGTCTAGCTCGGGGAAACACCATATATTTT.

As DNA, the CDR3 is TGTGCCAGTAATGACGGTTCGGGGTCACCCCTCCACTTT. Translated, it gives CASNDGSGSPLHF. This chain uses TRBV19 with TRBJ1-6; D gene unclear. V gave up 7 bases and J gave up 10 bases, with 14 bases separating them. Germline V gene data show CDR1 as LNHDA and CDR2 as SQIVND (reference sequence). The CDR3 contains 13 residues. Full variable domain (remainder filled in from reference TRBV19 and TRBJ1-6): DGGITQSPKYLFRKEGQNVTLSCEQNLNHDAMYWYRQDPGQGLRLIYYSQIVNDFQKGDIAEGYSVSREKKESFPLTVTSAQKNPTAFYLCASNDGSGSPLHFGNGTRLTVT.

The chain combines TRBV6-4 with TRBJ2-1; TRBD2 matches at 14 bases. In germline, CDR1 is MRHNA, CDR2 SNTAGT. V was pared by 6 bases and J by 0 bases, with 10 bases of the junction left unmatched. The CDR3 has 19 residues. The CDR3 spells CASSDTGLAGGGSYNEQFF. CDR3 in DNA: TGTGCCAGCAGCGACACCGGACTAGCGGGGGGCGGCTCCTACAATGAGCAGTTCTTC.

The chain couples TRBV11-2 to TRBJ2-5; D possibly corresponds to TRBD2 (5 bases). The germline CDR1 and CDR2 sequences are SGHAT and FQNNGV. There are 15 residues in the CDR3. Trimming took 5 bases from V and 5 from J, leaving 18 bases between them. CDR3 sequence: CASSLDVDSAETQYF. For the CDR3, the DNA is TGTGCCAGCAGCCTCGACGTGGACTCGGCTGAGACCCAGTACTTC.

This rearrangement joins TRBV5-1 to TRBJ1-1; 7 positions agree with TRBD1. Germline loops: CDR1 SGHRS, CDR2 YFSETQ. With 0 bases clipped from V and 0 bases from J, the junction kept 2 bases outside the gene matches. The CDR3 contains 15 residues. CDR3 amino acids: CASSLGQGLNTEAFF. CDR3 nucleotides: TGCGCCAGCAGCTTGGGACAGGGCCTGAACACTGAAGCTTTCTTT.

The J gene is TRBJ1-2, the V gene TRBV27, with unresolved D. This CDR3 comprises 14 residues. Trimming shortened V by 5 bases and J by 4 bases, and 14 bases separated the two germline ends. CDR1 is MNHEY, CDR2 SMNVEV, per germline (reference sequence). CDR3 DNA sequence: TGTGCCAGCAGTCCCATTCGACAACCCTATGGCTACACCTTC. Protein product: CASSPIRQPYGYTF.

The gene calls are TRBV9 and TRBJ2-5; no firm D call. Germline lookup yields CDR1 SGDLS and CDR2 YYNGEE. V shed 2 bases and J shed 1 base, with 6 bases lying between them. The CDR3 covers 13 residues. CDR3 sequence: CASSVALQETQYF. In nucleotides, the CDR3 is TGTGCCAGCAGCGTGGCCCTCCAAGAGACCCAGTACTTC.

The V and J genes are TRBV6-4 and TRBJ2-3; 7 nucleotides align to TRBD2. The CDR3 consists of 16 residues. The trim removed 2 bases at V and 4 bases at J, leaving 9 bases unmatched. The germline gives CDR1 MRHNA, CDR2 SNTAGT. In DNA, the CDR3 is TGTGCCAGCAGTGACCCCCCTAGCGGAAACTCAGATACGCAGTATTTT. This codes for CASSDPPSGNSDTQYF.

The V and J genes are TRBV30 and TRBJ2-7, with 10 nucleotides matching TRBD1. The germline V gene has CDR1 GTSNPN and CDR2 SVGIG (reference sequence). This CDR3 is 14 amino acids long. J was trimmed by 10 bases and V by 1 base; bases with no gene match: 10. In DNA form, the CDR3 reads TGTGCCTGGAGTGATTCCAGACAGGGGGCCGACCAGTACTTC. Protein product: CAWSDSRQGADQYF.

CDR3: CASSWTGVNQPQHF. The CDR3 DNA sequence: TGTGCCAGCAGCTGGACAGGCGTCAATCAGCCCCAGCATTTT. J is TRBJ1-5 and V is TRBV2; 7 bases fit TRBD1. Losses at the gene ends were 6 bases for V and 3 bases for J; bases not matched to a gene: 5. The length of the CDR3 is 14 residues. Germline V CDR1 and CDR2: SNHLY, FYNNEI.

This rearrangement joins TRBV4-2 to TRBJ2-1, with D perhaps TRBD1 (5 bases). This CDR3 has 15 amino acids. Germline V gives CDR1 LGHNA, CDR2 YNFKEQ. Deletions cut 0 bases from V and 3 bases from J, with 9 bases between. CDR3 amino acids: CASSQDGADYNEQFF. For the CDR3, the DNA is TGTGCCAGCAGCCAAGATGGGGCAGACTACAATGAGCAGTTCTTC.